The sequence of this T cell receptor (beta chain) was determined in a study of blood T cell repertoires in COVID-19. Study at large: Acute-phase and convalescent COVID-19 samples originated in the United States, Italy and Spain. PBMCs, B-cell-depleted T cells, or T cells were the source of the cDNA or gDNA that made up the material.

Per the original methods: Amplification with reference gene primers provided the estimates of nucleated cell counts. Sequencing used immunoSEQ multiplex PCR; TCRdb keeps in-frame clones, though not all of them. That table supplies the V and J calls and clone size; D and trimming were determined from the DNA. This sample carries some 250,000 clones, over 65% of them seen once, and the ten largest clones take 3.3%. CDR1 and CDR2 (germline): SGHAT, FQDESV (reference sequence). V was pared by 5 bases and J by 4 bases, with 5 bases of the junction left unmatched. The CDR3 has 14 residues. The chain has TRBV11-1 and TRBJ2-7; 10 nucleotides agree with TRBD2. Input material: peripheral blood. This TCR was sampled from a woman of 80 years or more with acute or convalescent COVID-19. CDR3 residues: CASSQLAGRYEQYF. The CDR3 region has the DNA TGTGCCAGCAGCCAACTAGCGGGGAGATACGAGCAGTACTTC.